The clone carrying this TCR beta chain was observed a handful of times. Its specificity is unknown. TCRdb reprocessed the reads with MiXCR, giving one entry per CDR3 protein. The sample holds approximately 990,000 distinct CDR3 sequences, roughly 30% seen once. These data are taken from a study of T cell repertoires in cytomegalovirus infection. For the study at large: Signatures in public TCR beta sequences pointed to both CMV infection and matching HLA type.

The study, taken as a whole, reports: Across the ex vivo response, the dominant clonotypes were HLA-C-restricted CMV-specific TCR beta clonotypes. Adding up the frequency of public TCR beta families identified people who carried CMV plus the relevant HLA.

CDR1 and CDR2 from the germline V gene are MNHEY and SVGAGI. V was cut by 7 bases and J by 5 bases, with 17 bases left in between. CDR3 size: 14 residues. The sequences come from cultured CD8+ T cells from PBMCs, collected from culture after CMV antigen stimulation. The J gene is TRBJ2-5, the V gene TRBV6-5; D is ambiguous. This clonotype was sampled from a human donor in good health (CMV status not recorded). Some clones in this sample may be carry-over from other donors' samples. The chain's CDR3 is CASTPRSGFETQYF. The CDR3 DNA reads as TGTGCCAGCACCCCCCGGTCAGGTTTCGAGACCCAGTACTTC.